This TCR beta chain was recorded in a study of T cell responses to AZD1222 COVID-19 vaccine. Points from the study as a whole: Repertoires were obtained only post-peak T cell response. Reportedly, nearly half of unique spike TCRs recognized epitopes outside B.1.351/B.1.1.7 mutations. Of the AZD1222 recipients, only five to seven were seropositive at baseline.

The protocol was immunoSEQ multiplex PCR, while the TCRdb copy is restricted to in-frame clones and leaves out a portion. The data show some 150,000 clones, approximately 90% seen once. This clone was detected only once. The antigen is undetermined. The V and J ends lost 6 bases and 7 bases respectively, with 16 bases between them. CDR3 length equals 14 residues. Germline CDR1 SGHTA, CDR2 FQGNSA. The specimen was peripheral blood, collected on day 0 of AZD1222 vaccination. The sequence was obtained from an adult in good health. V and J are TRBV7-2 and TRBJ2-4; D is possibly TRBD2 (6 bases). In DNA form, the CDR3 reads TGTGCCAGCAGTCCCTTGGGTAGCGGTAACATTCAGTACTTC. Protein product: CASSPLGSGNIQYF.